This TCR beta chain originates from a study of identical twins. TCRdb reanalysed the 5' RACE reads using MiXCR and keeps one entry per CDR3 protein. The sample shows 650,000 to 750,000 distinct CDR3 sequences, roughly 20% of them seen only once. This clonotype was picked up a small number of times. The same data also contributed to another study, on T cells expressing NK-cell markers.

This TCR was sampled from a woman younger than 35 in good health. Input material: PBMCs.

CDR3 nucleotides: TGTGCCAGCAGCTTCGGACTAGAGGGGACCCAGTACTTC. Translating gives CASSFGLEGTQYF. This rearrangement joins TRBV5-6 to TRBJ2-5; 7 nucleotides match TRBD2. This CDR3 region has 13 residues. Per the germline V gene, CDR1 is SGHDT and CDR2 is YYEEEE. V was pared by 2 bases and J by 7 bases, with 5 bases of the junction left unmatched.